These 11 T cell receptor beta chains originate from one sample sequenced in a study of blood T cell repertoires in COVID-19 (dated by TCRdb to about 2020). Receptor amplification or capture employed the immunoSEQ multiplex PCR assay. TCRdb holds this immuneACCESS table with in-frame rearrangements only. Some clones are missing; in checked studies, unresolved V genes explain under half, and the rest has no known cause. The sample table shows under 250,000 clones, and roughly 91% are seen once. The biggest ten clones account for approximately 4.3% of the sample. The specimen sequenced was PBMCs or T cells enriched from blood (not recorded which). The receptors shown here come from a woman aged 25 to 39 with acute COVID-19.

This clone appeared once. The CDR3 DNA reads as TGTGCCAGCAGCCCGATTAGCAGTTCCTCTGGAAACACCATATATTTT. Translated, it gives CASSPISSSSGNTIYF. The chain links TRBV7-6 to TRBJ1-3; D unresolved. This CDR3 spans 16 amino acids. Deletions cut 5 bases from V and 0 bases from J, with 14 bases between. Germline V gene sequence: CDR1 SGHVS, CDR2 FNYEAQ.

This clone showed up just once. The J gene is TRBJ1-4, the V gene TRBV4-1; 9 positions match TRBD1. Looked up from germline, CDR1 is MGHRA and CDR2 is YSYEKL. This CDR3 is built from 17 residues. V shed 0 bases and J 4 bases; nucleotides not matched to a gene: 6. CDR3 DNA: TGCGCCAGCAGCCAAGATTCCGGGACAGGGTTTAATGAAAAACTGTTTTTT. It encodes CASSQDSGTGFNEKLFF.

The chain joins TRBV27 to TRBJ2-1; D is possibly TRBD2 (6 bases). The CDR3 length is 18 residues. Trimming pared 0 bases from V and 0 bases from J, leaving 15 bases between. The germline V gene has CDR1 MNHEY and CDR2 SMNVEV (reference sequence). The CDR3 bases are TGTGCCAGCAGTTTATCGGGGACTGGTAGCCGCTCCTACAATGAGCAGTTCTTC. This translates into CASSLSGTGSRSYNEQFF.

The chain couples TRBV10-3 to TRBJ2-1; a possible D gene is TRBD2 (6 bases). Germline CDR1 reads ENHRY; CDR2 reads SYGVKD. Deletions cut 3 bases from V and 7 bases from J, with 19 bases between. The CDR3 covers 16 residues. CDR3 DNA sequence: TGTGCCATCAGTGATCTAAGGGGATCTGGGGGGAATGAGCAGTTCTTC. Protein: CAISDLRGSGGNEQFF.

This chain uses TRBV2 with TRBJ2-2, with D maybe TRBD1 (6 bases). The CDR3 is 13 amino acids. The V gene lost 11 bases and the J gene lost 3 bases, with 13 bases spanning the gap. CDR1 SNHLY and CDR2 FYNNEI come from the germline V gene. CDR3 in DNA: TGTGCCGTACAGGGAACTGACACCGGGGAGCTGTTTTTT. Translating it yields CAVQGTDTGELFF.

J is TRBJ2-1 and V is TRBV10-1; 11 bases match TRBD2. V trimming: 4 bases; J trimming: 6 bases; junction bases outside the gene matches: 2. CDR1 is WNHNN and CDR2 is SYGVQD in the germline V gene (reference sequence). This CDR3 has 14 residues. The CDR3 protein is CASSALAGGNEQFF. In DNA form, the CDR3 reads TGCGCCAGCAGTGCTCTAGCGGGGGGCAATGAGCAGTTCTTC.

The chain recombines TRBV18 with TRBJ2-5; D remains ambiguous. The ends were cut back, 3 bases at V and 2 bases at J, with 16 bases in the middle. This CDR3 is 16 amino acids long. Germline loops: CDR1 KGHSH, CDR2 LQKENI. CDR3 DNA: TGTGCCAGCTCACCCACCGTGTGGCAGTCACAAGAGACCCAGTACTTC. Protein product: CASSPTVWQSQETQYF. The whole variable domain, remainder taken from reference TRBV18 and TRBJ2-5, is NAGVMQNPRHLVRRRGQEARLRCSPMKGHSHVYWYRQLPEEGLKFMVYLQKENIIDESGMPKERFSAEFPKEGPSILRIQQVVRGDSAAYFCASSPTVWQSQETQYFGPGTRLLVL.

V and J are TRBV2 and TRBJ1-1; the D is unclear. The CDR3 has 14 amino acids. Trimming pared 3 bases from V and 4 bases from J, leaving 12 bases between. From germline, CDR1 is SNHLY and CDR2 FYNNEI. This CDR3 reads CASSEPVTLTEAFF. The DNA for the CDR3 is TGTGCCAGCAGTGAGCCGGTCACCCTCACTGAAGCTTTCTTT.

DNA for the CDR3: TGTGCCAGCACCGAGCGGGGGAGCATGAACACTGAAGCTTTCTTT. Residues: CASTERGSMNTEAFF. V usage is TRBV7-8 and J usage is TRBJ1-1, with D maybe TRBD1 (5 bases). Between the trimmed V and J ends, which lost 7 bases and 0 bases, there was a span of 15 bases. CDR3 length: 15 residues. Germline assignment: CDR1 SGHVS and CDR2 FQNEAQ.

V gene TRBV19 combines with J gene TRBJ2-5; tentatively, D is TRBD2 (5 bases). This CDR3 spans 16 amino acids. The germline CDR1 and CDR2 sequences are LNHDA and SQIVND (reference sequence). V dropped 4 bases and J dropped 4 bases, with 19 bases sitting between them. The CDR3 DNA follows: TGTGCCAGTAGTACACACCAAACTAGTTACCGAGAGACCCAGTACTTC. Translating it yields CASSTHQTSYRETQYF.

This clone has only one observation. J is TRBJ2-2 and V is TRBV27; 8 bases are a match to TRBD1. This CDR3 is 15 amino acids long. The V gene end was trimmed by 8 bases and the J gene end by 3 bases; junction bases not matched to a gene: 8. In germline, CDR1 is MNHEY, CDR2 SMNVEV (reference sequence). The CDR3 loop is CASQPGTGYTGELFF. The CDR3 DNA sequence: TGTGCCAGCCAACCCGGGACAGGATACACCGGGGAGCTGTTTTTT.